This T cell receptor beta chain was retrieved from a study of blood T cell repertoires in COVID-19. TCRdb keeps only in-frame clones here, not all; method: immunoSEQ multiplex PCR. The sample contains 150,000 to 200,000 clones, 86% of which appear only once. The study drew participants aged about 18 to 95 years from about two dozen US areas. Participant reports of clinical history set cohort assignment. This TCR came from a woman between 35 and 50 years old in a cohort exposed to, infected with or recovered from COVID-19 (not recorded which). Sequencing used PBMCs or T cells enriched from blood (not recorded which).

For the CDR3, the DNA is TGTGCCAGCAGCTTCGGACTAGTTAGTGAGCAGTTCTTC. It encodes CASSFGLVSEQFF. The chain couples TRBV11-2 to TRBJ2-1; 7 bases are a match to TRBD2. The CDR3 runs to 13 residues. V dropped 3 bases and J dropped 9; count of bases not matched to a gene: 5. Germline V lookup: CDR1 SGHAT, CDR2 FQNNGV.